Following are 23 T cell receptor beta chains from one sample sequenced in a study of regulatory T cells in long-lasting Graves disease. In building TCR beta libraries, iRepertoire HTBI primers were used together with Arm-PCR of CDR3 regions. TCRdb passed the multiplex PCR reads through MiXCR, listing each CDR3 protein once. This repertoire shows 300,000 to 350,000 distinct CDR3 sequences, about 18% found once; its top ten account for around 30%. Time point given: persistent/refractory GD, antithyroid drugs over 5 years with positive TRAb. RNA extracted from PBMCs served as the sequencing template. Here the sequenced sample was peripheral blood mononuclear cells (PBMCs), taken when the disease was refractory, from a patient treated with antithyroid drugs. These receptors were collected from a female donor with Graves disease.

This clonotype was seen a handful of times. In DNA, the CDR3 is TGTGCCAGCAGCTGGAGACAGGGGGAGGGCGAGCAGTACTTC. Translated: CASSWRQGEGEQYF. The J gene is TRBJ2-7, the V gene TRBV7-2; 9 bases align to TRBD1. Trimming took 4 bases from V and 6 from J; bases not matched to a gene: 7. CDR1 and CDR2 from the germline V gene are SGHTA and FQGNSA. The CDR3 length is 14 residues.

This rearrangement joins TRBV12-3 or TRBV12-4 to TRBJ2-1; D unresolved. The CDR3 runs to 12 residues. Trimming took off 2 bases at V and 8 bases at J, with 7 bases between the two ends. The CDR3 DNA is TGTGCCAGCAGTTTATTGGGGTATGAGCAGTTCTTC. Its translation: CASSLLGYEQFF.

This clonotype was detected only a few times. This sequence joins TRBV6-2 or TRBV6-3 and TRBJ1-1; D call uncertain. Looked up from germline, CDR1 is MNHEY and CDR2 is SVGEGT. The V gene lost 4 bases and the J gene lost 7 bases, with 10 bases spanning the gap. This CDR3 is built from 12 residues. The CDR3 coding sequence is TGTGCCAGCAGTTCTACAGCGCGTGAAGCTTTCTTT. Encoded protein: CASSSTAREAFF.

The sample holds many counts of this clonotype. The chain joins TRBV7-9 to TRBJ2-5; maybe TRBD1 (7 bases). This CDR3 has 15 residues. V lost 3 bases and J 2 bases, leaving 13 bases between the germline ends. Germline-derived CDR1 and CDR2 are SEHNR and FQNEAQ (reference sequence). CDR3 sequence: CASSLTTGRQETQYF. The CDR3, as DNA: TGTGCCAGCAGCTTGACGACAGGGAGGCAAGAGACCCAGTACTTC.

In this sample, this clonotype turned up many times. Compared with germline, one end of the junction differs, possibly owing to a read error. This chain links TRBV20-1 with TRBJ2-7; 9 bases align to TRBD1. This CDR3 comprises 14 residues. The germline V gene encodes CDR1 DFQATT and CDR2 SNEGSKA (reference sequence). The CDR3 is CSARDRDRESEQYF. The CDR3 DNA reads TGCAGTGCTCGAGACCGGGACAGGGAATCCGAGCAGTACTTC.

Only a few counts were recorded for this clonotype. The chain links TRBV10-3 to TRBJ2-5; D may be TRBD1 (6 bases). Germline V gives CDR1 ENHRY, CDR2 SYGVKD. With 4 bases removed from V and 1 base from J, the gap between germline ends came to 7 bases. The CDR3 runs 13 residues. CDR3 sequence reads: CAISGTVQETQYF. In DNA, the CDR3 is TGTGCCATCAGTGGGACAGTCCAAGAGACCCAGTACTTC.

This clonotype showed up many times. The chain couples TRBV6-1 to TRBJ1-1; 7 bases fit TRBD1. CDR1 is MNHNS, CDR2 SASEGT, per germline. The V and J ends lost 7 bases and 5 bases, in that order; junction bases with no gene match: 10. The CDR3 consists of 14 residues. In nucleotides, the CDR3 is TGTGCCAGCAACATCGACAGGGAAAGAACTGAAGCTTTCTTT. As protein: CASNIDRERTEAFF.

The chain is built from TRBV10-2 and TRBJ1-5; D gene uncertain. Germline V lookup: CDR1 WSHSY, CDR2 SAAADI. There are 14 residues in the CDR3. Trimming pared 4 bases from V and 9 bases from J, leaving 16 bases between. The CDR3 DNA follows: TGCGCCAGCAGTGTAGAGGGAAACGGTCCGCCCCAGCATTTT. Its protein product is CASSVEGNGPPQHF.

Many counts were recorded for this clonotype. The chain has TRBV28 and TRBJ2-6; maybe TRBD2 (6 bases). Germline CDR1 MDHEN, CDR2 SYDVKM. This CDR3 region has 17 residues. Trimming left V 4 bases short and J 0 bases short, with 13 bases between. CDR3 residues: CASSYGGVRSGANVLTF. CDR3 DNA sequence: TGTGCCAGCAGTTACGGCGGGGTACGCTCTGGGGCCAACGTCCTGACTTTC.

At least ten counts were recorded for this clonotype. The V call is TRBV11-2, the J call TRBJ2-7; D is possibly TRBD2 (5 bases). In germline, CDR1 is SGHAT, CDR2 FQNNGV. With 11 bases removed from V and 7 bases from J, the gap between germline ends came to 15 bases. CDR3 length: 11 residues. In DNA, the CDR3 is TGTGCCGAGTCCCTCTCGGGGGAGCAGTACTTC. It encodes CAESLSGEQYF.

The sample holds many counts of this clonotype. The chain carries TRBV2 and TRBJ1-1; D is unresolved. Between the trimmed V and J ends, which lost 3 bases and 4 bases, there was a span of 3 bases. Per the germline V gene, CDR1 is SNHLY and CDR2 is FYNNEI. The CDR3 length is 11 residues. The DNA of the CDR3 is TGTGCCAGCAGTGATGGCACTGAAGCTTTCTTT. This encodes CASSDGTEAFF.

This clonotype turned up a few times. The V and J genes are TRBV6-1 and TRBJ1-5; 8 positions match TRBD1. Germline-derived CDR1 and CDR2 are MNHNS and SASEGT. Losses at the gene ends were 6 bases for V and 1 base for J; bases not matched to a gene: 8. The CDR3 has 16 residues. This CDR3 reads CASSLGGQVSNQPQHF. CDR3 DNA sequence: TGTGCCAGCAGCCTAGGGGGACAGGTGAGCAATCAGCCCCAGCATTTT.

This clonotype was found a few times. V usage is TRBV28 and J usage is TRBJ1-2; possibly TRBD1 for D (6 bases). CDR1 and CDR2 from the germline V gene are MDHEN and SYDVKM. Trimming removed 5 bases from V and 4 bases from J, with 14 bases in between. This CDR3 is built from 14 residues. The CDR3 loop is CASSTNQGSYGYTF. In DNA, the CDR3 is TGTGCCAGCAGTACCAATCAGGGGTCCTATGGCTACACCTTC.

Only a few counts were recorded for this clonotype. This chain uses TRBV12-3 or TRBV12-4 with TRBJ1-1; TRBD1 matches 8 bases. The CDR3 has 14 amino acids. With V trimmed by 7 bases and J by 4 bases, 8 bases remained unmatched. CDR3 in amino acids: CASTPGGGSTEAFF. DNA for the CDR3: TGTGCCAGCACCCCAGGGGGCGGGAGCACTGAAGCTTTCTTT.

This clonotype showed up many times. CDR3 loop: CASSLSDRVTRATEAFF. CDR3 bases: TGTGCCAGCAGTTTATCCGACAGGGTAACCAGGGCCACTGAAGCTTTCTTT. V and J are TRBV27 and TRBJ1-1; 7 bases are shared with TRBD1. This CDR3 is built from 17 residues. J lost 4 bases, V lost 0 bases, and 11 bases had no gene match. Germline V gene sequence: CDR1 MNHEY, CDR2 SMNVEV (reference sequence).

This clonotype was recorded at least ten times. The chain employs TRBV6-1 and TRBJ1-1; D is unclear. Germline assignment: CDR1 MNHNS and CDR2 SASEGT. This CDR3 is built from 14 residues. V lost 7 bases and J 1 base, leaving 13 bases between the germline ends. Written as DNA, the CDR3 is TGTGCCAGCAACTCCGCTCACGGGAACACTGAAGCTTTCTTT. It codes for CASNSAHGNTEAFF.

The CDR3 DNA is TGTGCCAGCAGCTTAGGTGGACAGGGGGTAGGCTCACCCCTCCACTTT. This encodes CASSLGGQGVGSPLHF. The V call is TRBV6-1, the J call TRBJ1-6; 10 bases are shared with TRBD1. After removal of 6 bases from V and 10 bases from J, the junction contained 12 bases not matched to a gene. CDR3 size: 16 residues. Germline values: CDR1 MNHNS, CDR2 SASEGT.

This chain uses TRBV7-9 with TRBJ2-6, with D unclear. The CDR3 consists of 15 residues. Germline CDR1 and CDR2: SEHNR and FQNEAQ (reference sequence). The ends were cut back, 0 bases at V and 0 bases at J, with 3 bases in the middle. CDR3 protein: CASSLAISGANVLTF. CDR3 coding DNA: TGTGCCAGCAGCTTAGCGATCTCTGGGGCCAACGTCCTGACTTTC.

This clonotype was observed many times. CDR3 nucleotide sequence: TGCAGTGCTAGCATGGGGACGCGGGGTTTCGAGCAGTACTTC. Translating it yields CSASMGTRGFEQYF. This chain uses TRBV20-1 with TRBJ2-7; a weak D match, TRBD2 (6 bases). Germline CDR1 reads DFQATT; CDR2 reads SNEGSKA (reference sequence). This CDR3 has 14 residues. The ends were cut back, 3 bases at V and 6 bases at J, with 18 bases in the middle.

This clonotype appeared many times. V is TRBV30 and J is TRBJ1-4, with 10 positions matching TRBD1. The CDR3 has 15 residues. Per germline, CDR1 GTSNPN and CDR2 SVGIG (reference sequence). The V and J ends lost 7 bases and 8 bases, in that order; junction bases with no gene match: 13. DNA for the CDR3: TGTGCCTCCGACGGGGGACAGGGGTTTGGAGAAAAACTGTTTTTT. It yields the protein CASDGGQGFGEKLFF.

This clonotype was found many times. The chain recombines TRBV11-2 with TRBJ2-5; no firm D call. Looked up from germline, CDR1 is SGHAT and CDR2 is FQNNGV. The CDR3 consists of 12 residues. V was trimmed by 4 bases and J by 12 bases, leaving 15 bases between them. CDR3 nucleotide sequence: TGTGCCAGCAGCTCCCGCGGCGAAAGGGAGTACTTC. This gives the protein CASSSRGEREYF.

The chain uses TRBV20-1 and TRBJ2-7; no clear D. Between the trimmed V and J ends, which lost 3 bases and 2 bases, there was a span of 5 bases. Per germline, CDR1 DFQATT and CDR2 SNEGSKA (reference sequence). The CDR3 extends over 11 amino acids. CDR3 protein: CSARAAYEQYF. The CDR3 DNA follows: TGCAGTGCTAGGGCAGCCTACGAGCAGTACTTC.

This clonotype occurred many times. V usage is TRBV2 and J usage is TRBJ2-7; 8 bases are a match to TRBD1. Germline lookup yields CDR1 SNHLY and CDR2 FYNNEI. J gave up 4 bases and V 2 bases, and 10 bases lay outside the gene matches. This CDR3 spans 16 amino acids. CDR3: CASSEWGIGQGYEQYF. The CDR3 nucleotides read TGTGCCAGCAGTGAATGGGGAATCGGACAGGGTTACGAGCAGTACTTC.